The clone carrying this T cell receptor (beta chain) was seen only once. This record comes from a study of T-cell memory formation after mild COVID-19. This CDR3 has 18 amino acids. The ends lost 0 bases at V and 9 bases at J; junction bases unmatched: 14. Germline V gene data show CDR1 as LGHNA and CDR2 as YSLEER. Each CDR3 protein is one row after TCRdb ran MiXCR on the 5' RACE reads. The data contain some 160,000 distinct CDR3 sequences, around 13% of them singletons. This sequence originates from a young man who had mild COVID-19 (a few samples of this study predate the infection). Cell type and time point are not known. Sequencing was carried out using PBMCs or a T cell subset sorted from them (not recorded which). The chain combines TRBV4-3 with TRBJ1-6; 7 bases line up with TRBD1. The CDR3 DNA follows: TGCGCCAGCAGCCAAGAAGGAGGCGGGACAGTGGTACGTTCACCCCTCCACTTT. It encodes CASSQEGGGTVVRSPLHF.